What follows are 7 T cell receptor beta chains derived from one specimen sequenced in a study of cytomegalovirus exposure and HLA in healthy donors. PCR was performed using 60 Vbeta and 13 Jbeta primers. The repertoire was sequenced with immunoSEQ multiplex PCR; TCRdb's copy has only in-frame clones and lacks some. The repertoire consists of roughly 150,000 clones, with more than 70% occurring once and the leading ten covering approximately 3.4%. Sequencing was done on a sample of PBMCs. These receptors originate from a man aged 35 to 55 in good health and CMV-seronegative.

Only a few counts were recorded for this clone. The V call is TRBV6-5, the J call TRBJ2-3, with TRBD2 matching 8 bases. Germline lookup yields CDR1 MNHEY and CDR2 SVGAGI. The junction had 1 base not matched to a gene; V was cut back by 5 bases and J by 6 bases. The CDR3 sequence is 12 residues long. This CDR3 reads CASSRGGDTQYF. The CDR3 nucleotides are TGTGCCAGCAGTCGCGGGGGGGATACGCAGTATTTT.

The chain combines TRBV6-6 with TRBJ2-5; TRBD2 is a possible D gene (5 bases). Trimming stripped 2 bases from V and 3 bases from J, with 10 bases between. CDR3 size: 14 residues. CDR1 and CDR2 from the germline V gene are MNHNY and SVGAGI (reference sequence). CDR3 bases: TGTGCCAGCAGTTACGTTGGTAGCGAAGAGACCCAGTACTTC. This translates into CASSYVGSEETQYF.

The chain carries TRBV19 and TRBJ2-2; tentative D call: TRBD1 (6 bases). V shed 3 bases and J shed 14 bases, with 13 bases lying between them. The CDR3 extends over 12 amino acids. The germline V gene has CDR1 LNHDA and CDR2 SQIVND (reference sequence). This CDR3 reads CASSMQGSTLFF. The DNA for the CDR3 is TGTGCCAGTAGTATGCAGGGGAGTACCCTGTTTTTT.

This chain uses TRBV7-9 with TRBJ1-1; TRBD1 agrees at 8 bases. The V segment lost 1 base and the J segment 3 bases; nucleotides outside the gene matches: 7. The CDR3 has 16 amino acids. Germline V gene sequence: CDR1 SEHNR, CDR2 FQNEAQ (reference sequence). This chain's CDR3 is CASSLGDRLFDTEAFF. For the CDR3, the DNA is TGTGCCAGCAGCTTAGGGGACAGGCTTTTTGACACTGAAGCTTTCTTT.

The chain joins TRBV7-2 to TRBJ1-2; a possible D gene is TRBD1 (6 bases). The germline V and J ends were trimmed by 5 bases and 13 bases, with 20 bases remaining between them. The CDR3 has 13 residues. The germline V gene has CDR1 SGHTA and CDR2 FQGNSA. The CDR3 protein is CASSPVVWGPTTF. CDR3 nucleotides: TGTGCCAGCAGCCCAGTAGTCTGGGGGCCCACCACCTTC.

This chain links TRBV27 with TRBJ2-7; 7 bases are a match to TRBD1. J gave up 6 bases and V 0 bases, and 2 bases lay outside the gene matches. The CDR3 is 13 residues long. From germline, CDR1 is MNHEY and CDR2 SMNVEV (reference sequence). The CDR3 DNA reads TGTGCCAGCAGTTTATCGTACAGGGGCGAGCAGTACTTC. Translation gives CASSLSYRGEQYF.

The chain employs TRBV12-5 and TRBJ2-7, with 8 bases that match TRBD1. Trimming at V came to 1 base and at J to 3 bases, leaving 5 bases not matched to a gene. Per the germline V gene, CDR1 is LGHNT and CDR2 is FRNRAP. This CDR3 has 15 amino acids. CDR3 in amino acids: CASGLGQGPNYEQYF. The CDR3 DNA follows: TGTGCTAGTGGTTTGGGACAGGGGCCCAACTACGAGCAGTACTTC.